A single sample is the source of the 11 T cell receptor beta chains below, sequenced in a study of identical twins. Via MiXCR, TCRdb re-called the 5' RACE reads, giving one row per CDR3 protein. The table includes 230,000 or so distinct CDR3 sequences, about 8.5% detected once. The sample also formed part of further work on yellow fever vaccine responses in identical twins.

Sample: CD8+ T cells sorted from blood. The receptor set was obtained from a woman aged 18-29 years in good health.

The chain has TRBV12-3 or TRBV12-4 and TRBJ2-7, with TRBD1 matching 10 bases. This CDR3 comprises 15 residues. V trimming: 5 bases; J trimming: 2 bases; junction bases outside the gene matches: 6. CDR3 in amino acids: CASSPRDRGPYEQYF. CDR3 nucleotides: TGTGCCAGCAGTCCCCGGGACAGGGGCCCCTACGAGCAGTACTTC.

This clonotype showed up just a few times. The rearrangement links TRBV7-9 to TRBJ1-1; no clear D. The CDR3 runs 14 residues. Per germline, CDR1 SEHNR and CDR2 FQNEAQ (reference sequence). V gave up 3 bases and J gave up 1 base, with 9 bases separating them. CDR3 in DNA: TGTGCCAGCAGCTTTACTATAAGGAACACTGAAGCTTTCTTT. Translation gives CASSFTIRNTEAFF.

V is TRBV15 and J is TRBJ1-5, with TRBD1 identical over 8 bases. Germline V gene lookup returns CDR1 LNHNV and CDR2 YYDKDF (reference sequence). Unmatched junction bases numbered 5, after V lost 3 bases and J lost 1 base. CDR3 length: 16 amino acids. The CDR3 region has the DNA TGTGCCACCAGCAGTAGCGGGACAGGCAGCAATCAGCCCCAGCATTTT. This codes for CATSSSGTGSNQPQHF. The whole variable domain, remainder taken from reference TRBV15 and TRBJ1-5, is DAMVIQNPRYQVTQFGKPVTLSCSQTLNHNVMYWYQQKSSQAPKLLFHYYDKDFNNEADTPDNFQSRRPNTSFCFLDIRSPGLGDTAMYLCATSSSGTGSNQPQHFGDGTRLSIL.

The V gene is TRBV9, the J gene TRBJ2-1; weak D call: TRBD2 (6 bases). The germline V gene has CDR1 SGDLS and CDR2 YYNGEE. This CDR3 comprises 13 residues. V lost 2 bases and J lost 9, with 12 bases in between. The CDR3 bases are TGTGCCAGCAGCGTGGCTACTAGCTCTGAGCAGTTCTTC. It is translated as CASSVATSSEQFF.

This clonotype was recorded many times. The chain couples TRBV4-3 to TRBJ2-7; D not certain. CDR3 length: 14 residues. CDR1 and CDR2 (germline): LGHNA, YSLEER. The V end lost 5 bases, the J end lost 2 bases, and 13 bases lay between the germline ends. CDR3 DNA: TGCGCCAGCAGCTCGCGGACGGGCACCTACGAGCAGTACTTC. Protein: CASSSRTGTYEQYF.

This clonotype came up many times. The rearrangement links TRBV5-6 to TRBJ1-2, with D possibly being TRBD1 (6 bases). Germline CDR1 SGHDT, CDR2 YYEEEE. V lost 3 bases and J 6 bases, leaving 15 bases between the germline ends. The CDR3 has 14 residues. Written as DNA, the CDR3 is TGTGCCAGCAGCTCGGACAGCCAAGCCCATGGCTACACCTTC. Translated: CASSSDSQAHGYTF.

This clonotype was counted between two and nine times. The CDR3 sequence is CASSLVTGVGNTIYF. CDR3 DNA: TGTGCCAGCAGCTTAGTGACAGGGGTCGGAAACACCATATATTTT. This sequence joins TRBV7-9 and TRBJ1-3; 8 bases are a match to TRBD1. Per germline, CDR1 SEHNR and CDR2 FQNEAQ (reference sequence). J gave up 4 bases and V 1 base, and 3 bases lay outside the gene matches. The CDR3 loop spans 15 amino acids.

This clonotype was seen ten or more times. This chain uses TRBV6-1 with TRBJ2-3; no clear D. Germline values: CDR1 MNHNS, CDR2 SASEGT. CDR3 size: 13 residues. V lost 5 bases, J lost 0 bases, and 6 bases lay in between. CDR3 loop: CASSTSSTDTQYF. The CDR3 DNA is TGTGCCAGCAGTACCTCTAGCACAGATACGCAGTATTTT.

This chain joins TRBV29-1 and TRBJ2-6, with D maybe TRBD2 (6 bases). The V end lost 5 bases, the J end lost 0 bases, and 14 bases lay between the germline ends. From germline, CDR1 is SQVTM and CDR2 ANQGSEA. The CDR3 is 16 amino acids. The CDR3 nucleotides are TGCAGCGTTCGGGACCGGGGGAGCTCTGGGGCCAACGTCCTGACTTTC. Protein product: CSVRDRGSSGANVLTF.

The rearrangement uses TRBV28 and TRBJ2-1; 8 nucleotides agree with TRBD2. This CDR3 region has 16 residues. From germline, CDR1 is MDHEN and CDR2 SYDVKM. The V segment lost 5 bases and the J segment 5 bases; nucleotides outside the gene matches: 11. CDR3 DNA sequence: TGTGCCAGCAGTATTGCACTAGCGGCTACGGACAATGAGCAGTTCTTC. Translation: CASSIALAATDNEQFF.

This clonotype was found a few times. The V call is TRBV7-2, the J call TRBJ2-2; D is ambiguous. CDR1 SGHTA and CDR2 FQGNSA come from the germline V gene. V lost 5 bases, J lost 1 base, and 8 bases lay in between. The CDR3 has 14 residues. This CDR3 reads CASSKGRNTGELFF. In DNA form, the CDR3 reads TGTGCCAGCAGCAAGGGTCGGAACACCGGGGAGCTGTTTTTT.